The 16 T cell receptor beta chains below all came from one sample that was sequenced in a study of memory CD4+ T cells and cytomegalovirus serostatus. Single viable CD3+CD4+CD8-CD45RO+ cells were sorted as the memory CD4+ T cells. The data were produced by immunoSEQ multiplex PCR, yet TCRdb's version contains in-frame clones alone and is incomplete. This table has about 52,000 clones, around 83% appearing once. Sequencing used memory CD4+ T cells from blood. The receptors come from an adult in good health and CMV-seropositive.

This chain joins TRBV28 and TRBJ2-7; D is possibly TRBD1 (6 bases). CDR1 and CDR2 (germline): MDHEN, SYDVKM. The CDR3 totals 12 residues. V lost 6 bases, J lost 3 bases, and 9 bases lay in between. CDR3 residues: CASSQQGYEQYF. The CDR3, as DNA: TGTGCCAGCAGCCAACAGGGCTACGAGCAGTACTTC.

V is TRBV15 and J is TRBJ1-5; a weak D match, TRBD1 (5 bases). Per germline, CDR1 LNHNV and CDR2 YYDKDF (reference sequence). Trimming cost V 0 bases and J 2 bases, with 14 bases left between them. This CDR3 region has 17 residues. This CDR3 reads CATSRDFGGSGNQPQHF. The CDR3 nucleotides are TGTGCCACCAGCAGAGATTTTGGGGGGTCTGGCAATCAGCCCCAGCATTTT.

The J gene is TRBJ1-2, the V gene TRBV5-6, with D perhaps TRBD1 (5 bases). V lost 0 bases and J lost 2, with 14 bases in between. Germline V gives CDR1 SGHDT, CDR2 YYEEEE. The CDR3 is 16 amino acids. The CDR3 region has the DNA TGTGCCAGCAGCTTGGGACCCCCGGGACTCAACTATGGCTACACCTTC. It translates to CASSLGPPGLNYGYTF.

In the case of this clone: The junction does not match germline at one end; this may be a read error. The genes are TRBV18 and TRBJ2-2; 7 nucleotides line up with TRBD1. The CDR3 covers 13 residues. Germline loops: CDR1 KGHSH, CDR2 LQKENI. The CDR3 here is CASLPGGTGELFF. CDR3 in DNA: TGTGCCAGCTTACCAGGGGGCACCGGGGAGCTGTTTTTT.

The chain is built from TRBV6-6 and TRBJ2-7, with 8 bases fitting TRBD1. Germline CDR1 and CDR2: MNHNY and SVGAGI (reference sequence). The CDR3 has 14 residues. The ends lost 6 bases at V and 2 bases at J; junction bases unmatched: 6. The CDR3 region has the DNA TGTGCCAGCAGATCAGGGGGCCTTCCCTACGAGCAGTACTTC. Its translation is CASRSGGLPYEQYF.

This clone was counted between two and nine times. V is TRBV13 and J is TRBJ2-2, with D hard to call. The CDR3 consists of 15 residues. V was pared by 2 bases and J by 0 bases, with 7 bases between. From germline, CDR1 is PRHDT and CDR2 FYEKMQ (reference sequence). Here the CDR3 DNA reads TGTGCCAGCAGCTTACGCTGGTCGAACACCGGGGAGCTGTTTTTT. Translated: CASSLRWSNTGELFF.

This clone was counted a few times. J is TRBJ2-1 and V is TRBV7-2, with 11 bases fitting TRBD2. CDR1 SGHTA and CDR2 FQGNSA come from the germline V gene. With V trimmed by 4 bases and J by 5 bases, 4 bases remained unmatched. The CDR3 extends over 15 amino acids. In DNA form, the CDR3 reads TGTGCCAGCAGCTCAAAACTAGCGGGGGACAATGAGCAGTTCTTC. Translation: CASSSKLAGDNEQFF.

The chain is built from TRBV7-2 and TRBJ2-5; 8 bases map to TRBD1. The CDR3 sequence is 16 residues long. The ends lost 1 base at V and 5 bases at J; junction bases unmatched: 9. Germline V lookup: CDR1 SGHTA, CDR2 FQGNSA. DNA of the CDR3: TGTGCCAGCAGCTTAGGCTTGCAGGGGGCCGGTGAGACCCAGTACTTC. Protein: CASSLGLQGAGETQYF. The complete variable domain, with remaining parts taken from reference TRBV7-2 and TRBJ2-5, reads GAGVSQSPSNKVTEKGKDVELRCDPISGHTALYWYRQSLGQGLEFLIYFQGNSAPDKSGLPSDRFSAERTGGSVSTLTIQRTQQEDSAVYLCASSLGLQGAGETQYFGPGTRLLVL.

The V gene is TRBV30, the J gene TRBJ1-1; 7 nucleotides align to TRBD1. Germline V gene lookup returns CDR1 GTSNPN and CDR2 SVGIG (reference sequence). This CDR3 is 17 amino acids long. V was pared by 5 bases and J by 5 bases, with 20 bases of the junction left unmatched. The CDR3 spells CAWATRLLQGNETEAFF. The DNA of the CDR3 is TGTGCCTGGGCAACCCGCTTGCTACAGGGGAACGAAACTGAAGCTTTCTTT.

This sequence joins TRBV4-3 and TRBJ2-3; TRBD2 is a possible D gene (5 bases). Germline CDR1 LGHNA, CDR2 YSLEER. V was pared by 1 base and J by 3 bases, with 11 bases between. This CDR3 is 15 amino acids long. DNA for the CDR3: TGCGCCAGCAGCCAAGGGACTGAGCAGACAGATACGCAGTATTTT. This gives the protein CASSQGTEQTDTQYF.

The J gene is TRBJ1-4, the V gene TRBV5-3; D is possibly TRBD1 (6 bases). TRBV5-3 is filed as an ORF, its function uncertain. V dropped 7 bases and J dropped 8 bases, with 9 bases sitting between them. CDR3 length: 11 amino acids. This chain's CDR3 is CARGGAEKLFF. The CDR3 region has the DNA TGTGCCAGAGGGGGGGCAGAAAAACTGTTTTTT.

CDR3 residues: CASSGGTGGQSIDEQFF. The CDR3 DNA is TGTGCCAGCAGTGGTGGGACAGGTGGGCAGTCGATAGATGAGCAGTTCTTC. The chain joins TRBV25-1 to TRBJ2-1, with TRBD1 identical over 8 bases. Germline V gives CDR1 MGHDK, CDR2 SYGVNS. The CDR3 is 17 residues long. The ends lost 4 bases at V and 8 bases at J; junction bases unmatched: 16.

The CDR3 sequence: CASSLGSEAKNIQYF. The CDR3, as DNA: TGTGCCAGCAGTTTAGGGAGCGAAGCCAAAAACATTCAGTACTTC. This chain connects TRBV27 to TRBJ2-4; possibly TRBD2 for D (5 bases). V was cut by 2 bases and J by 0 bases, with 8 bases left in between. Germline V gene data show CDR1 as MNHEY and CDR2 as SMNVEV (reference sequence). The CDR3 is 15 residues long.

The sample holds one count of this clone. CDR3 sequence (DNA): TGTGCCAGTAGTAGGGGACGGGACCCCTACAATGAGCAGTTCTTC. Translating gives CASSRGRDPYNEQFF. The chain is built from TRBV19 and TRBJ2-1, with D possibly called TRBD1 or TRBD2 (5 bases each). Per germline, CDR1 LNHDA and CDR2 SQIVND (reference sequence). V lost 4 bases to trimming and J lost 2 bases, with 12 bases between them. CDR3 length: 15 amino acids.

The chain recombines TRBV7-9 with TRBJ2-3; D remains unclear. The CDR3 consists of 12 residues. V shed 5 bases and J shed 2 bases, with 5 bases lying between them. The germline V gene has CDR1 SEHNR and CDR2 FQNEAQ (reference sequence). Here the CDR3 reads CASSPNTDTQYF. Here the CDR3 DNA reads TGTGCCAGCAGCCCGAACACAGATACGCAGTATTTT.

The rearrangement links TRBV19 to TRBJ1-2; possibly TRBD1 for D (6 bases). Germline CDR1 LNHDA, CDR2 SQIVND (reference sequence). This CDR3 contains 15 residues. V was shortened by 5 bases and J by 5 bases, with 18 bases between the two germline ends. The DNA of the CDR3 is TGTGCCAGTAGTCCCACTTCCGGGACACAGTATGGCTACACCTTC. Amino acids: CASSPTSGTQYGYTF.